This T cell receptor beta chain was sequenced for a study of response to subunit inactivated influenza vaccine. TCRdb ran MiXCR on the RT-PCR reads and lists one entry per CDR3 protein. The sample consists of 600,000 to 700,000 distinct CDR3 sequences, roughly 15% of them appearing once. V was pared by 3 bases and J by 1 base, with 15 bases between. This CDR3 has 16 residues. Germline-derived CDR1 and CDR2 are MGHRA and YSYEKL. Study-wide results and caveats: A suggestion made by the authors is that each seasonal influenza vaccination recruits few new T cells.

This clonotype was seen a handful of times. Its antigen is currently unknown. The sequence was collected from a man between 45 and 60 years old who received an inactivated influenza vaccine. The sequencing here drew on PBMCs from blood, taken less than 15 days before vaccination. The genes are TRBV4-1 and TRBJ2-5; D assignment may be TRBD1 or TRBD2 (5 bases each). CDR3 protein: CASSHGRETTQETQYF. DNA of the CDR3: TGCGCCAGCAGCCACGGCAGGGAGACTACCCAAGAGACCCAGTACTTC.